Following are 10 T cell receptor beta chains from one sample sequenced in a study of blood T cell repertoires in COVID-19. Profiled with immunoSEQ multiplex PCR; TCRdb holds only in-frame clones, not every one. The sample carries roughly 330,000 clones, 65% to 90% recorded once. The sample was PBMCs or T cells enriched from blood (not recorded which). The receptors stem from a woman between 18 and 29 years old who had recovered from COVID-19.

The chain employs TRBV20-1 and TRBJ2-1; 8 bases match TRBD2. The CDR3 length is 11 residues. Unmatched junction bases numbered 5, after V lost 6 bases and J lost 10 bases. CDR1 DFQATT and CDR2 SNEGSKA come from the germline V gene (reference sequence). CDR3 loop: CSALKRGEQFF. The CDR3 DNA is TGCAGTGCCCTAAAGCGGGGGGAGCAGTTCTTC.

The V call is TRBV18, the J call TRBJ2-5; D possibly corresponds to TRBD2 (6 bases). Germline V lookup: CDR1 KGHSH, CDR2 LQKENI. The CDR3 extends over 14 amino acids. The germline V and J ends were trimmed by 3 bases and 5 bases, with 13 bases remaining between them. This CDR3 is CASSPLDGGETQYF. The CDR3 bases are TGTGCCAGCTCACCCCTGGACGGAGGGGAGACCCAGTACTTC.

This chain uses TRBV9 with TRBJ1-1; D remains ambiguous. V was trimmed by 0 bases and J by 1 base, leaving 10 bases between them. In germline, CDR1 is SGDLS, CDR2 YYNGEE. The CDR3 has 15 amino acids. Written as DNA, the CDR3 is TGTGCCAGCAGCGTAGTGCGGGAAGGGAACACTGAAGCTTTCTTT. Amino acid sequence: CASSVVREGNTEAFF.

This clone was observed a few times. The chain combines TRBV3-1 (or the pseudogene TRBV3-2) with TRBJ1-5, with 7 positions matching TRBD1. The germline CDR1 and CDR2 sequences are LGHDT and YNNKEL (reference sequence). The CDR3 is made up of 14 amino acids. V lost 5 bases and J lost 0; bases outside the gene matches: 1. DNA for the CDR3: TGTGCCAGCAGCTACAGGGGTAGCAATCAGCCCCAGCATTTT. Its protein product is CASSYRGSNQPQHF.

The CDR3 sequence: CASRLTQATNEKLFF. For the CDR3, the DNA is TGTGCCAGCAGATTGACACAGGCAACTAATGAAAAACTGTTTTTT. This chain links TRBV5-8 with TRBJ1-4, with a tentative D call TRBD1 (5 bases). Germline lookup yields CDR1 SGHTS and CDR2 YDEGEE. V was clipped by 5 bases and J by 0 bases, with 11 bases between them. The CDR3 is 15 amino acids.

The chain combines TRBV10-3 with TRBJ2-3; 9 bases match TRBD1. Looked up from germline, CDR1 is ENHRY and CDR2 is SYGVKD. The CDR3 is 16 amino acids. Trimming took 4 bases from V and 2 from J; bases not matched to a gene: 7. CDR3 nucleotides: TGTGCCATCAGTGCTTCGGGGGACAGGGTCACAGATACGCAGTATTTT. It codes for CAISASGDRVTDTQYF.

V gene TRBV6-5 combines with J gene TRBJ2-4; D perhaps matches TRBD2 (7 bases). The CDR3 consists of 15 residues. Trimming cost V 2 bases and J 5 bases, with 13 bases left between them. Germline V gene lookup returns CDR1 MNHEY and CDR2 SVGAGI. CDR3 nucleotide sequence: TGTGCCAGCAGTTACGGGCGGGGGCCTCAAAACATTCAGTACTTC. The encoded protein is CASSYGRGPQNIQYF.

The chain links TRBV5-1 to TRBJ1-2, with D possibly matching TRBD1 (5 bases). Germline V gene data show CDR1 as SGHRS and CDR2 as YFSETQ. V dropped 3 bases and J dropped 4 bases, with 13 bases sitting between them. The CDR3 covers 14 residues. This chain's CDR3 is CASSWQGGLYGYTF. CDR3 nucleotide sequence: TGCGCCAGCAGCTGGCAGGGAGGCCTCTATGGCTACACCTTC.

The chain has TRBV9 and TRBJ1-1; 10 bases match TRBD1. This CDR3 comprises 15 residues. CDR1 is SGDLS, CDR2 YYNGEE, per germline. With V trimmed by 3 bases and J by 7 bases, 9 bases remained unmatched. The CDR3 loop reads CASSGDRGEPSEAFF. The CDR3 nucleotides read TGTGCCAGCAGCGGGGACAGGGGAGAACCTAGTGAAGCTTTCTTT. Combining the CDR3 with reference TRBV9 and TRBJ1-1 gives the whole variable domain DSGVTQTPKHLITATGQRVTLRCSPRSGDLSVYWYQQSLDQGLQFLIQYYNGEERAKGNILERFSAQQFPDLHSELNLSSLELGDSALYFCASSGDRGEPSEAFFGQGTRLTVV.

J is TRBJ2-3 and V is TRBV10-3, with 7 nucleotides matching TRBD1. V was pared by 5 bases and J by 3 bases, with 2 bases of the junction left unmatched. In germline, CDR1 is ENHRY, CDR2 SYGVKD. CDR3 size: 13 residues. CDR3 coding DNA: TGTGCCATCAGTTGGGACAGAACAGATACGCAGTATTTT. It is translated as CAISWDRTDTQYF.